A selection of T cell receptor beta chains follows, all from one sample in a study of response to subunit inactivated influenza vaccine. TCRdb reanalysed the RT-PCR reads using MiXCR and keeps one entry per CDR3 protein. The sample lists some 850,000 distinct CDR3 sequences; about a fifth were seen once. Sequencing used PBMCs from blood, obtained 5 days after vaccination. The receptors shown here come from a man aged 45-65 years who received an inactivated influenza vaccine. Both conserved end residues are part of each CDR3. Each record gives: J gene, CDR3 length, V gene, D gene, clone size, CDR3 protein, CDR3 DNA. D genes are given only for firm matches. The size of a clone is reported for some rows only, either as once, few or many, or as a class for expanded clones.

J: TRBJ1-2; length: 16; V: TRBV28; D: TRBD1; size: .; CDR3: CASSPGTGTGSYGYTF; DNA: TGTGCCAGCAGTCCCGGCACCGGGACAGGGTCTTATGGCTACACCTTC
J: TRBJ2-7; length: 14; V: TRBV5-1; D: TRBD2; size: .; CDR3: CASSLSTSPGEQYF; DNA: TGCGCCAGCAGCTTGTCGACTAGCCCAGGAGAGCAGTACTTC
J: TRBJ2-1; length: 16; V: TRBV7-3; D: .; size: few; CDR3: CASSLRWGTSYNEQFF; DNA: TGTGCCAGCAGCTTACGATGGGGGACCTCCTACAATGAGCAGTTCTTC
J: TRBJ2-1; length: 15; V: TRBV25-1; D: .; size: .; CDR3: CASAGHSRSYNEQFF; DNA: TGTGCCAGCGCGGGACATTCTCGCTCCTACAATGAGCAGTTCTTC
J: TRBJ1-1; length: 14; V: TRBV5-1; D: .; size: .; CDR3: CASGDLTPGTEAFF; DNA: TGCGCCAGCGGAGATTTGACACCGGGCACTGAAGCTTTCTTT
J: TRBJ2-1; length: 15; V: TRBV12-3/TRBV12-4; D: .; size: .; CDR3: CASSNFRGAYNEQFF; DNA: TGTGCCAGCAGCAACTTCAGGGGGGCCTACAATGAGCAGTTCTTC
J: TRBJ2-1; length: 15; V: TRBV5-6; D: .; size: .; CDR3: CASSLVTRSYNEQFF; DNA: TGTGCCAGCAGCTTGGTGACTAGATCGTACAATGAGCAGTTCTTC
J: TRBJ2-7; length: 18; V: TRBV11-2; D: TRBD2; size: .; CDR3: CASSPYPLAGAQSYEQYF; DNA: TGTGCCAGCAGCCCCTACCCACTAGCGGGAGCGCAGTCCTACGAGCAGTACTTC
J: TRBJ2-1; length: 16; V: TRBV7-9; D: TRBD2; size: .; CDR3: CASSFLDSGAYNEQFF; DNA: TGTGCCAGCAGCTTTTTGGATAGCGGGGCTTACAATGAGCAGTTCTTC
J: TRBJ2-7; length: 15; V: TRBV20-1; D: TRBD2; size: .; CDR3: CSARVGSGRFDEQYF; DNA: TGCAGTGCTAGAGTGGGAAGCGGGAGGTTCGACGAGCAGTACTTC
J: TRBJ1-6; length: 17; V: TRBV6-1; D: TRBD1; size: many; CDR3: CASTAIPTGVLGSPLHF; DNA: TGTGCCAGCACCGCAATTCCGACAGGGGTTTTAGGTTCACCCCTCCACTTT
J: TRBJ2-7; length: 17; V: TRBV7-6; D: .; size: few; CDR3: CASSLARVWGRSYEQYF; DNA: TGTGCCAGCAGCTTAGCGAGGGTCTGGGGCCGATCTTACGAGCAGTACTTC
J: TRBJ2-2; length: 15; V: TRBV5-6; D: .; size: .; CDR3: CASSLGALATGELFF; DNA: TGTGCCAGCAGCTTGGGCGCATTAGCCACCGGGGAGCTGTTTTTT
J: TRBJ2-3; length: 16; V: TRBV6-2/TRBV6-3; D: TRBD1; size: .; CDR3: CASSRGQGVSTDTQYF; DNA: TGTGCCAGCAGCCGAGGACAGGGGGTTTCCACAGATACGCAGTATTTT
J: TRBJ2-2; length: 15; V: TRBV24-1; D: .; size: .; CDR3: CATSAGGHLTGELFF; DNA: TGTGCCACCAGTGCCGGGGGCCACTTAACCGGGGAGCTGTTTTTT
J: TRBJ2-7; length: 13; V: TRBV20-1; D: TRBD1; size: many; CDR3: CSARTGGRDEQYF; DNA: TGCAGTGCTAGGACAGGGGGCCGGGACGAGCAGTACTTC
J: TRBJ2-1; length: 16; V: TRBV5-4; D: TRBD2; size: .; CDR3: CASTPRETSFYNEQFF; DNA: TGTGCCAGCACCCCACGCGAGACTAGCTTTTACAATGAGCAGTTCTTC
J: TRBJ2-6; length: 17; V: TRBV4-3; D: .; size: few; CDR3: CASSSLTGGSGANVLTF; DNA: TGCGCCAGCAGCTCCCTGACCGGGGGCTCTGGGGCCAACGTCCTGACTTTC
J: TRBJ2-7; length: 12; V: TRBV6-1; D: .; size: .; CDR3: CASSAPDNQQYF; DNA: TGTGCCAGCAGTGCCCCTGACAACCAGCAGTACTTC
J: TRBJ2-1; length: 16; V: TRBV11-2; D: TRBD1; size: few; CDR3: CASSQTGGQSYNEQFF; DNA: TGTGCCAGCAGTCAGACAGGGGGCCAATCCTACAATGAGCAGTTCTTC
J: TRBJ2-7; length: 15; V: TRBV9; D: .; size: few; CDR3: CASSVGRESSYEQYF; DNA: TGTGCCAGCAGCGTAGGTCGGGAGAGCTCCTACGAGCAGTACTTC
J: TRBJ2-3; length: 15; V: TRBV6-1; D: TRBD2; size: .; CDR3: CASSRLAGAPDTQYF; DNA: TGTGCCAGCAGCCGACTAGCGGGAGCACCAGATACGCAGTATTTT
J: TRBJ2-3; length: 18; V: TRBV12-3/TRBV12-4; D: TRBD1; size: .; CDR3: CASTHQGGAIRITDTQYF; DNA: TGTGCCAGCACCCACCAAGGGGGCGCGATTAGGATAACAGATACGCAGTATTTT
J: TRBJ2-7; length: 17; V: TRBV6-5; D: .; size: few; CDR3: CASSYQSGDSGVYEQYF; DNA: TGTGCCAGCAGTTACCAGTCTGGGGACAGCGGGGTCTACGAGCAGTACTTC
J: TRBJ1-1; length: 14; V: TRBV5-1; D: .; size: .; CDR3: CASSEGLMNTEAFF; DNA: TGCGCCAGCAGCGAGGGACTGATGAACACTGAAGCTTTCTTT
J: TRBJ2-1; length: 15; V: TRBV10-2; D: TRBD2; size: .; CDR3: CASRRTSRSYNEQFF; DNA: TGCGCCAGCAGGAGGACTAGCCGATCCTACAATGAGCAGTTCTTC
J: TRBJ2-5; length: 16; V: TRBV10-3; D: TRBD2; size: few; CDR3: CAISEPSGRAEETQYF; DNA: TGTGCCATCAGTGAGCCTAGCGGGAGGGCTGAAGAGACCCAGTACTTC
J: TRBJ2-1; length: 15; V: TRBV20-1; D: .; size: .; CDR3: CSARDGGGGPNEQFF; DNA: TGCAGTGCTAGAGATGGCGGAGGGGGCCCCAATGAGCAGTTCTTC
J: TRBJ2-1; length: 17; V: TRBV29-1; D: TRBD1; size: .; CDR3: CSGVRDRAFRSYNEQFF; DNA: TGCAGCGGGGTCCGGGACAGGGCTTTTCGGTCCTACAATGAGCAGTTCTTC
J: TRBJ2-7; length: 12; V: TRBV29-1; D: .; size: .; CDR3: CSVEKGPNEQYF; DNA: TGCAGCGTTGAAAAGGGACCCAACGAGCAGTACTTC
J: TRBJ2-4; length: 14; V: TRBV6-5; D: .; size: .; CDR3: CASSYVGSKNIQYF; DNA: TGTGCCAGCAGTTATGTCGGGTCCAAAAACATTCAGTACTTC